The text below deals with one T cell receptor beta chain. The data stem from a study of control samples from healthy donors and cancer patients. Germline V gene sequence: CDR1 SGDLS, CDR2 YYNGEE. The CDR3 runs to 17 residues. After removal of 1 base from V and 1 base from J, the junction contained 4 bases not matched to a gene. This table comes from immunoSEQ multiplex PCR, and its TCRdb copy is limited to in-frame clones, with some not included. Here the sample spans around 130,000 clones, about 89% being singletons. The sequence came from a man aged 50-60 years in good health. Sequences were obtained from blood. The chain combines TRBV9 with TRBJ2-2, with 10 bases identical to TRBD2. The CDR3 nucleotides read TGTGCCAGCAGCGTAATAGCTAGCGGGGGGAACACCGGGGAGCTGTTTTTT. Its protein product is CASSVIASGGNTGELFF.